The T cell receptor (beta chain) under discussion was sequenced for a study of cytomegalovirus exposure and HLA in healthy donors (dated by TCRdb to the late 2010s). As for the study more broadly: An earlier analysis of several hundred of the donors reported about 250 Gb of sequence data and approximately 110 million unique TCR beta sequences from roughly 200 million T cells. Approximately 310 gigabases of sequencing data and 78 million or so unique TCR sequences were included in an early release covering around 650 HLA-typed donors. Of the roughly 400 genotyped donors, about 84% fell in the genetic ancestry cluster associated with self-reported Caucasian donors. The aim of the study was to test whether cataloging public T cell receptors could identify signatures of past pathogen exposure. The study profiled the T cell repertoires of around 700 subjects by immunosequencing and related them to cytomegalovirus serostatus. Besides the first cohort of hundreds of subjects, a separate validation cohort made up of some 110 different subjects was used. To predict cytomegalovirus infection status, the study combined high-throughput TCR immunosequencing, statistical association of individual TCRs with disease status, and machine learning. In a later analysis, previously published TCR beta repertoires from 550 to 700 donors were re-analyzed and high-resolution HLA genotyping was added so that TCR occurrence patterns could be studied. Rather than drawing on any new phenotypic data, the later analysis identified candidate immune exposures from TCR beta sequences and the way those sequences occurred across donors. An earlier analysis of approximately 640 of the donors applied high-throughput TCR beta sequencing to assess whether each TCR beta V gene segment acted as functional or pseudogenic. Alongside the repertoire data, information on donor age, sex, ethnicity and CMV serostatus was compiled. A later genetic analysis took genome-wide SNP genotypes for about three fifths of the 666 donors and used that subset as a discovery cohort. Every repertoire in the discovery cohort had been generated on one and the same sequencing platform. HLA typing covered class I and class II loci at four-digit resolution. The number of donors typed differed by locus, with about 629-630 for A, B, C, DRB1 and DQB1, over 500 for DQA1, about 610 for DPA1, and around 460 for DPB1. Several DR-DQ haplotypes were treated as single units for association and clustering because of strong linkage in the cohort. Across roughly 420 genotyped donors of the cohort, an average of approximately 200,000 unique TCR beta nucleotide sequences per donor were sequenced, and around 20% of those sequences were non-productive.

Libraries were made using the immunoSEQ multiplex PCR assay. For the multiplex PCR, a mixture combining 60 forward primers for TCR Vbeta segments and 13 reverse primers for TCR Jbeta segments was used. A multiplex PCR assay on genomic DNA amplified the CDR3 region of rearranged TCR beta genes. Amplified TCR beta libraries were sequenced as 87-base-pair reads on the Illumina HiSeq System. Regarding the original processing steps: A later analysis tallied 80 million to 95 million unique TCR beta chains across the 666 repertoires, and some 10 million of those chains were shared by two or more donors. A nearest-neighbor algorithm error-corrected the raw reads and collapsed the reads into unique sequences, merging closely related sequences to remove PCR and sequencing errors. Alignment of CDR3 sequences to IMGT reference sequences was used to assign V, D and J gene segments. For a sequence to be retained, a match of at least six nucleotides to both a V gene segment and a J gene segment was required. Rearrangements were called productive when the CDR3 lacked stop codons and stayed in frame with V and J; all others were non-productive. CDR3 was defined according to IMGT convention as the region running from the second conserved V-encoded cysteine to the conserved J-encoded phenylalanine. Sequences without an unambiguous match to a single V gene segment were excluded from the earlier analysis of 450 to 750 of the donors. An earlier analysis of a few hundred of the donors classified V segments as functional when productive rearrangements were above 56.7% and as segregating when the standard deviation between donors was above 5%. To diagnose cytomegalovirus status from the catalog of TCR beta chain sequences, a statistical classification framework was built. A later analysis assigned V and J genes by comparing TCR nucleotide sequences with IMGT/GENE-DB human TR gene sequences. The TCRdist pipeline was used in a later analysis to assign CDR3 sequences and most-parsimonious VDJ recombination scenarios. A later analysis defined each TCR beta chain by its CDR3 amino acid sequence plus V-gene family, and excluded reads lacking a unique V-gene family. As a way to deal with suspected cross-contamination and a sequencing artifact, a later analysis dropped roughly 600 nucleotide sequences that were highly shared and had low generation probability. For each public chain, a later analysis derived a clonal expansion index from normalized ranks of inferred template counts within each repertoire. In a later analysis, generation probabilities were computed with a VDJ recombination model fitted to out-of-frame rearrangements, and the resulting probabilities were checked against IGoR. In a later analysis, hypergeometric tests were used to score TCR-TCR, TCR-HLA and TCR-CMV co-occurrence, with a repertoire-size bias correction applied to TCR pairs. False discovery rates were estimated in a later analysis by permuting HLA or CMV assignments 20 times. In a later analysis, co-occurring TCRs were grouped using DBSCAN, and TCRdist sequence similarity was added for clustering within HLA-allele-positive subsets. Repertoires with fewer than 30,000 or more than 120,000 public chains were left out of co-occurrence clustering, as were about 5 repertoires with anomalous nucleotide sharing. Not all clones reach the TCRdb copy of this immuneACCESS table, which keeps in-frame sequences only. Checked studies attribute under half of the gap to unresolved V genes and leave the rest unexplained. V and J calls and clone size come straight from that table; D and trimming were deduced from the DNA. The sample has some 90,000 clones on record, more than 60% of them singletons. The ten top clones hold about 2.5% of the sample.

Comment on this clone: The antigen it binds to is not known. Base qualities are not provided; no much larger clone lies one nucleotide away.

The paper as a whole reports these results and caveats: V-gene and J-gene trimming of TCR beta chains was associated with a missense DCLRE1C variant in a later genetic analysis, and the association was replicated in an independent cohort. Because HLA typing was missing for some donors at each locus, association tests included only the typed subset. A further reported finding was that TCR beta sequences accurately predicted the HLA-A and HLA-B alleles for most subjects in the first cohort. Linkage disequilibrium might explain the correlated functional status among segregating V segments, but an unknown experimental factor could not be excluded. In a later analysis, TCR association rates were found to vary across HLA loci, with the most associated TCRs seen for DRB1 alleles and the fewest for HLA-C alleles. The earlier analysis of 587 of the donors excluded roughly 16 rarely observed V segments, including chromosome 9 orphons, because counts were too low. A cluster of highly shared sequence variants was judged likely to be a technical artifact of the sequencing pipeline. Across donors, most TCR sequences were observed very rarely, whereas some public TCRs were present in many individuals. In an earlier analysis of over 550 of the donors, most TCR beta V segments were observed in productive rearrangements about 87% or about 30% of the time, broadly matching IMGT annotations. Roughly uniform sequencing depth across donors was assumed in presence/absence analyses, although this assumption may not hold. In a later analysis, several top co-occurrence clusters were reported to appear linked to parvovirus B19, influenza, CMV and Epstein-Barr virus. The study gave a list of 150 to 200 TCR beta chains associated with cytomegalovirus. A later analysis found that most CMV-associated TCR beta chains appeared HLA-restricted, with HLA associations seemingly driven largely by CMV exposure. Compared with the roughly 600-donor mean, donors in an Asian-associated ancestry cluster had fewer N-insertions in productive TCRs, according to a later genetic analysis. A later analysis associated 15,000 to 20,000 TCR beta sequences with specific HLA alleles at a false discovery rate of 0.05. For the cohort, immune exposure information was limited to CMV serostatus. Cytomegalovirus status was reported to be diagnosed by the classifier with high specificity and sensitivity in both the original and validation cohorts. In this cohort, only TCR beta chains were sequenced, and detectable features were limited by the absence of alpha or paired-chain data. In vitro tests confirmed that a few of the cytomegalovirus-associated TCR beta chains recognize cytomegalovirus antigens. In a later analysis, HLA-associated TCR beta chains were found to be more clonally expanded and to have lower generation probabilities than equally common non-associated chains. The authors suggested that the approach could potentially be extended to other disease states and immunological phenotypes. Assigning TCR associations to individual alleles was difficult when HLA alleles, especially DR and DQ, strongly co-occurred.

The cohort consisted of 670 or so healthy bone marrow donors. At the time of sampling, every cohort member was nominally healthy, though immune exposures that went unrecorded were likely present. The donor was CMV seronegative and belonged to the group of under 400 seronegative cohort members. Every donor gave a peripheral blood sample, and the peripheral blood mononuclear cells from that sample were used for TCR beta sequencing. The Qiagen DNeasy Blood Extraction Kit was used to extract genomic DNA from the blood cell samples. The sequenced sample consisted of PBMCs. The TCR sequence derives from a man aged 50 to 60 in good health and CMV-seronegative.

The DNA sequence is TGTGCCAGCAGCTTTTATTGCCGGACAGAGGATGAAGCTTTCTTT. Its translation reads: CASSFYCRTEDEAFF. The receptor chain draws on TRBV11-3 and TRBJ1-1; the D segment could be TRBD1, given 6 matching bases. From the germline V gene, CDR1 is SGHNT and CDR2 is YENEEA. Including the terminal cysteine and phenylalanine, the CDR3 comprises 15 residues. The DNA shown is the 45-base CDR3, in frame from base 1. Relative to germline, V is 3 bases shorter and J is 7 bases shorter, with 18 bases between their ends.